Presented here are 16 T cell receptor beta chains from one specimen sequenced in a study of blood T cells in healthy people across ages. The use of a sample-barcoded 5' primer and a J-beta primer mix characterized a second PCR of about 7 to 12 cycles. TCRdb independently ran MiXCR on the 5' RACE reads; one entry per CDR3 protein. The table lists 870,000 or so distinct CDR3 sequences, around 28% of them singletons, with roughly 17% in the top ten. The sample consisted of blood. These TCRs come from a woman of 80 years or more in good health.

The CDR3 sequence: CASSSILRTSGDTDMEYF. As DNA, the CDR3 is TGTGCCAGCAGTTCAATCCTTCGGACTAGCGGGGACACAGATATGGAGTATTTT. V and J are TRBV12-3 or TRBV12-4 and TRBJ2-3, with 12 bases identical to TRBD2. The CDR3 has 18 residues. V lost 4 bases and J lost 13; bases outside the gene matches: 21.

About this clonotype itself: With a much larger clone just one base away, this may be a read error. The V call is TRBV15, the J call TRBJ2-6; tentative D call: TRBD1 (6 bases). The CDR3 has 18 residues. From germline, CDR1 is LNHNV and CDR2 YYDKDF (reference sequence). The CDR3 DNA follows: TGTGCCACCAGCAGAACCGGGACAAAACTCTCTGGGGCCATCGTCCTGACTTTC. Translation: CATSRTGTKLSGAIVLTF.

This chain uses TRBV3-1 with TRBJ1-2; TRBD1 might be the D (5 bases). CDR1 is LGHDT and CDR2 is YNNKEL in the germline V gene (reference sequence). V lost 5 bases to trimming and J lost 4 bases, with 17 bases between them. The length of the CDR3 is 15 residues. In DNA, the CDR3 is TGTGCCAGCAGCTGCGGACTAGGGACCGGCTATGGCTACACCTTC. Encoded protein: CASSCGLGTGYGYTF.

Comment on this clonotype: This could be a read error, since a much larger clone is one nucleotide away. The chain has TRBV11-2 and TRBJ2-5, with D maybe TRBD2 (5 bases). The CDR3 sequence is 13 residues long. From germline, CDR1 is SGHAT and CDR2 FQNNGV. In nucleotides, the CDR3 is TGTGCCAGCAGCTTTGTAGCGCAAGAGGCCCAGTACTTC. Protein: CASSFVAQEAQYF. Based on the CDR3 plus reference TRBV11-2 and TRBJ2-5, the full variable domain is EAGVAQSPRYKIIEKRQSVAFWCNPISGHATLYWYQQILGQGPKLLIQFQNNGVVDDSQLPKDRFSAERLKGVDSTLKIQPAKLEDSAVYLCASSFVAQEAQYFGPGTRLLVL.

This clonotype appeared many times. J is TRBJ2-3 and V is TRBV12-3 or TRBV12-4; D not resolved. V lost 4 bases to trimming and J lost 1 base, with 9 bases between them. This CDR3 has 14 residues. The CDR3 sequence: CASSWRAGTDTQYF. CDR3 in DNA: TGTGCCAGCAGTTGGAGAGCCGGCACAGATACGCAGTATTTT.

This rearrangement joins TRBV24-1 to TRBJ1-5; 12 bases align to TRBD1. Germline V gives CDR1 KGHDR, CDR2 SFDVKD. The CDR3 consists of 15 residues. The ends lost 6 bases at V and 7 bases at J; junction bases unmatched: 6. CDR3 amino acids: CATSPGQGASQPQHF. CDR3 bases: TGTGCCACCAGTCCGGGACAGGGGGCCAGCCAGCCCCAGCATTTT.

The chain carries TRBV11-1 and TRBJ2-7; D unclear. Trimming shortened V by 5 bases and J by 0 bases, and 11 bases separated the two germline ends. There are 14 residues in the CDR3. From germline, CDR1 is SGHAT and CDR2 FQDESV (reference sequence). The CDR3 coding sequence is TGTGCCAGCAGCCTGCACGGTGCCTCCTACGAGCAGTACTTC. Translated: CASSLHGASYEQYF.

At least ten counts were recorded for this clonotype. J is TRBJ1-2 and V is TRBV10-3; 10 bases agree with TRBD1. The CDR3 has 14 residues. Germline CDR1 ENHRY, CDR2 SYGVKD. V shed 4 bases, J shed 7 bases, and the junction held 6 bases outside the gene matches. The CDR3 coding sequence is TGTGCCATCAGTGGACAGGGGGCGGTTCGTGGCTACACCTTC. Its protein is CAISGQGAVRGYTF.

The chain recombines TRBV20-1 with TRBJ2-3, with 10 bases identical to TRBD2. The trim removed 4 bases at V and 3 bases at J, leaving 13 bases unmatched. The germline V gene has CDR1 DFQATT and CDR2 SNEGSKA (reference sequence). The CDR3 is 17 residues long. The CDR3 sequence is CSAKVVRTSGVTDTQYF. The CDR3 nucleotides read TGCAGTGCTAAAGTGGTTCGGACTAGCGGAGTAACAGATACGCAGTATTTT.

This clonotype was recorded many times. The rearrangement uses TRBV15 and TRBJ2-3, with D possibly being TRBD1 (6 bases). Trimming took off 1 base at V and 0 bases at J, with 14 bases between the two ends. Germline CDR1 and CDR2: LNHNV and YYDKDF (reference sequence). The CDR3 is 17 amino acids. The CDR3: CATSRGWDISSTDTQYF. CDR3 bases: TGTGCCACCAGCAGAGGTTGGGACATAAGTAGCACAGATACGCAGTATTTT. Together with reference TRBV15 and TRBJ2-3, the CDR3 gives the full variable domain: DAMVIQNPRYQVTQFGKPVTLSCSQTLNHNVMYWYQQKSSQAPKLLFHYYDKDFNNEADTPDNFQSRRPNTSFCFLDIRSPGLGDTAMYLCATSRGWDISSTDTQYFGPGTRLTVL.

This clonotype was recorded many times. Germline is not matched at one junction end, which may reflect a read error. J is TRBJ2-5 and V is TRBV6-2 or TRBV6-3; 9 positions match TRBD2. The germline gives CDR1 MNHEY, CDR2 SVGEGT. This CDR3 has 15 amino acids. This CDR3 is CASSPPGLAQEAQYF. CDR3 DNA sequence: TGTGCCAGCAGTCCCCCAGGACTAGCGCAAGAGGCCCAGTACTTC.

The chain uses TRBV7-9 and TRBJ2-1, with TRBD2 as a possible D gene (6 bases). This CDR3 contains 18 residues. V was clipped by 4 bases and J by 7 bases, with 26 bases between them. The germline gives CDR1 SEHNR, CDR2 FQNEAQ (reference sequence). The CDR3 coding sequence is TGTGCCAGCAGCTACAAAAAAATGGGACGGGGACTTAGGAATGAGCAGTTCTTC. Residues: CASSYKKMGRGLRNEQFF.

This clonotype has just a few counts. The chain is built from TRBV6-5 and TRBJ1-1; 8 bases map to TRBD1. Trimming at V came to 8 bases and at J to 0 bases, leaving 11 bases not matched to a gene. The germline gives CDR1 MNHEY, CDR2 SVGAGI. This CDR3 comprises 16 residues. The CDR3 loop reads CASAGTGLRMNTEAFF. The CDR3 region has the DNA TGTGCCAGCGCCGGGACAGGACTTCGTATGAACACTGAAGCTTTCTTT.

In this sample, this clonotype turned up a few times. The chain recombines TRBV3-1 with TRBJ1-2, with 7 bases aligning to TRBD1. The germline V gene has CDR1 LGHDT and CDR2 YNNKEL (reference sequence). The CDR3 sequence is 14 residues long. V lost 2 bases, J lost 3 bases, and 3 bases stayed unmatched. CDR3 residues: CASSQHTGDYGYTF. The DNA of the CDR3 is TGTGCCAGCAGCCAACATACAGGGGACTATGGCTACACCTTC.

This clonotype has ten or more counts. This CDR3 reads CASSLVFAGDARETQYF. As DNA, the CDR3 is TGTGCCAGCAGCTTAGTGTTCGCGGGGGATGCCAGGGAGACCCAGTACTTC. The rearrangement joins TRBV7-2 to TRBJ2-5, with 7 bases aligning to TRBD2. After removal of 1 base from V and 5 bases from J, the junction contained 13 bases not matched to a gene. CDR1 is SGHTA and CDR2 is FQGNSA in the germline V gene. The CDR3 has 17 residues.

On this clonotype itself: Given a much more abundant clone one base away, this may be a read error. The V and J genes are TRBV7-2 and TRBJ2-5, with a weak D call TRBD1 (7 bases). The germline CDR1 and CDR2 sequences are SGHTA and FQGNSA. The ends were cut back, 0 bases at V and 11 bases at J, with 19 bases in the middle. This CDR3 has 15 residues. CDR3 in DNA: TGTGCCAGCAGCTTAGCCTTCGGAGGGGGCACTGAGCAGTACTTC. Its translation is CASSLAFGGGTEQYF.